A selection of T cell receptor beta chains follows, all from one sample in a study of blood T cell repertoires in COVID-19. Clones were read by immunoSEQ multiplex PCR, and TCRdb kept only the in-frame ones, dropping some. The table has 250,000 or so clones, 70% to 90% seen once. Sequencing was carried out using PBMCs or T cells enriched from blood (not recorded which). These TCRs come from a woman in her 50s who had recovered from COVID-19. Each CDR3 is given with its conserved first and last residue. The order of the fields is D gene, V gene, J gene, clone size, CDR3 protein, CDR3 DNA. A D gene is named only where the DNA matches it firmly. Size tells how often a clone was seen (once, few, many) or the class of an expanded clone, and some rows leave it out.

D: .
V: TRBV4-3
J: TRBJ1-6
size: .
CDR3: CASSQWTNNSPLHF
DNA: TGCGCCAGCAGCCAGTGGACTAACAATTCACCCCTCCACTTT

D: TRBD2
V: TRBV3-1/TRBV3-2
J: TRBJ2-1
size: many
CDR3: CASSLGLAGVRHEQFF
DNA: TGTGCCAGCAGCCTCGGACTAGCGGGAGTAAGGCATGAGCAGTTCTTC

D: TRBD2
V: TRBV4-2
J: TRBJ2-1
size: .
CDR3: CASSDPPATSGGYNEQFF
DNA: TGTGCCAGCAGCGATCCGCCCGCAACTAGCGGGGGTTACAATGAGCAGTTCTTC

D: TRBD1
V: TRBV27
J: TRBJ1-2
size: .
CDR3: CASSPLEDRGTGYTF
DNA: TGTGCCAGCAGTCCGCTCGAGGACAGGGGTACGGGCTACACCTTC

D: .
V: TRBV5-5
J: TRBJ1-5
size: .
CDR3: CASSLDNIQPQHF
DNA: TGTGCCAGCAGCTTGGATAATATTCAGCCCCAGCATTTT

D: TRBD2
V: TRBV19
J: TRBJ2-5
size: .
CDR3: CASSKGLAEETQYF
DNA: TGTGCCAGTAGTAAGGGACTAGCGGAAGAGACCCAGTACTTC

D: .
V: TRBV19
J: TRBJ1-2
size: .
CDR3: CATHSEGEAHGYTF
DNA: TGTGCCACCCACTCGGAGGGAGAGGCGCATGGCTACACCTTC

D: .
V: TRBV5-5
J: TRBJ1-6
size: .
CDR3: CASSLGQGGYNSPLHF
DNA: TGTGCCAGCAGCTTGGGGCAGGGAGGGTATAATTCACCCCTCCACTTT

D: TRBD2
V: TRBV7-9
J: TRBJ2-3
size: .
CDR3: CASSYGLAYSTDTQYF
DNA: TGTGCCAGCAGCTACGGACTAGCGTACAGCACAGATACGCAGTATTTT

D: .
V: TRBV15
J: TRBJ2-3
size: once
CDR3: CATSRAPLADTQYF
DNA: TGTGCCACCAGCAGAGCCCCCTTAGCAGATACGCAGTATTTT

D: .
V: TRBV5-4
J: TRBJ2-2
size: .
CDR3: CASSFDRHANTGELFF
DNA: TGTGCCAGCAGCTTTGACAGGCACGCGAACACCGGGGAGCTGTTTTTT

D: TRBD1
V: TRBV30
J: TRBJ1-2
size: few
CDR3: CAWSETGTANYGYTF
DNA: TGTGCCTGGAGTGAAACCGGGACAGCCAACTATGGCTACACCTTC

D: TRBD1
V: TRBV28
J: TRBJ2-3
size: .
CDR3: CASRGGTTDTQYF
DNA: TGTGCTTCACGAGGGGGCACAACAGATACGCAGTATTTT

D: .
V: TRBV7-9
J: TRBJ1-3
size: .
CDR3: CASSLVGVGNTIYF
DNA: TGTGCCAGCAGCCTAGTAGGGGTTGGAAACACCATATATTTT

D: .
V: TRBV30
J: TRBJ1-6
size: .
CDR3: CAWSRGQRVSDSPLHF
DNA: TGTGCCTGGAGCCGCGGACAGAGGGTATCGGATTCACCCCTCCACTTT

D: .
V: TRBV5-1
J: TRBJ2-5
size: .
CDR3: CASSSSVVAGETQYF
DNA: TGCGCCAGCAGCTCTAGCGTGGTCGCGGGAGAGACCCAGTACTTC

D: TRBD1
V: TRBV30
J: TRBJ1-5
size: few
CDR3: CAWSVDRTPFSNQPQHF
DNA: TGTGCCTGGAGTGTGGACAGGACACCCTTTAGCAATCAGCCCCAGCATTTT

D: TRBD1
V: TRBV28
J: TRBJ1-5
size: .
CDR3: CASSPKGTAQDF
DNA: TGTGCCAGCAGTCCAAAAGGGACAGCTCAAGATTTT

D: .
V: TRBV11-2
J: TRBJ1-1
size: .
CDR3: CASSLQGYSEAFF
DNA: TGTGCCAGCAGCCTACAGGGTTACTCTGAAGCTTTCTTT

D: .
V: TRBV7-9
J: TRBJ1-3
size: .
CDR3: CASSDYLLRSGNTIYF
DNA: TGTGCCAGCAGCGACTACTTACTGCGCTCTGGAAACACCATATATTTT

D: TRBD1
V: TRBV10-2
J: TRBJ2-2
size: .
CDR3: CASRLMTGGQNTGELFF
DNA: TGCGCCAGCAGATTGATGACAGGGGGCCAGAACACCGGGGAGCTGTTTTTT

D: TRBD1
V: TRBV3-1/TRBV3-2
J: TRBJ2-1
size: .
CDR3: CASPSGTGGGNEQFF
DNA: TGTGCCAGCCCTTCCGGGACAGGGGGAGGAAATGAGCAGTTCTTC